This T cell receptor beta chain was recorded in a study of metastatic and nonmetastatic thyroid tumors. This clone came up many times. All patients were untreated before thyroid surgery. TCRdb reprocessed the PCR reads via MiXCR. The table shows about 40,000 clones, with 28% occurring only once. The specimen was blood. The TCR was taken from a male donor with papillary thyroid cancer or a benign thyroid nodule (not recorded which). Some clones in this sample may be carry-over from other donors' samples.

CDR3 loop: CASKPWRGNQPQHF. The DNA for the CDR3 is TGTGCCAGCAAGCCTTGGAGGGGAAATCAGCCCCAGCATTTT. The genes are TRBV12-3 or TRBV12-4 and TRBJ1-5, with a possible D match to TRBD1 (5 bases). The CDR3 totals 14 residues. Trimming took 7 bases from V and 4 from J, leaving 14 bases between them.